Reported below is one T cell receptor beta chain. TCRdb re-analysed the 5' RACE reads in MiXCR, keeping a single row per CDR3 protein. This table has under 350,000 distinct CDR3 sequences, about 4% appearing once. The source of the sample is a study of T cells after yellow fever vaccination. The CDR3 is 13 amino acids. The ends were cut back, 3 bases at V and 11 bases at J, with 16 bases in the middle. From germline, CDR1 is SEHNR and CDR2 FQNEAQ (reference sequence). The material was PBMCs, obtained 5 days after the yellow fever booster vaccination. This chain uses TRBV7-9 with TRBJ1-1, with D unresolved. The source is a man between 18 and 29 years old who received the YFV17D yellow fever vaccine. The CDR3 region is CASSLGRGNIAFF. The CDR3 coding sequence is TGTGCCAGCAGCTTGGGTCGAGGGAATATCGCTTTCTTT.